Sequencing of this T cell receptor beta chain was carried out in a study of shared clonotypes between healthy human individuals. This table comes from immunoSEQ multiplex PCR, and its TCRdb copy is limited to in-frame clones, with some not included. The data contain some 200,000 clones, just over 65% of them singletons. This clone was found a few times. With 3 bases removed from V and 2 bases from J, the gap between germline ends came to 14 bases. Germline V CDR1 and CDR2: LNHDA, SQIVND (reference sequence). CDR3 length: 15 amino acids. V usage is TRBV19 and J usage is TRBJ2-7; D call uncertain. The TCR sequence derives from a man younger than 40 in good health. The sample was memory CD4+ T cells sorted from blood. Indicated subset: CD45RA-negative fraction. Written as DNA, the CDR3 is TGTGCCAGTAGTATTAACTGGGGAACGACCTACGAGCAGTACTTC. This translates into CASSINWGTTYEQYF.